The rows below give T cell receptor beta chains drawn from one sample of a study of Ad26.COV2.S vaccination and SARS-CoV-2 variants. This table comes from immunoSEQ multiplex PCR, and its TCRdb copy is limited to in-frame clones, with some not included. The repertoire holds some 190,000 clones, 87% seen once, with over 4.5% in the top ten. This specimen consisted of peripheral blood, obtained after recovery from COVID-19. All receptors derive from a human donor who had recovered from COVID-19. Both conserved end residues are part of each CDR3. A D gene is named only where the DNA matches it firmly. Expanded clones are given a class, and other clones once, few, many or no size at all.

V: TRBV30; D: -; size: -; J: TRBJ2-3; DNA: TGTGCCTGGGGGGACAACACAGATACGCAGTATTTT; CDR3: CAWGDNTDTQYF
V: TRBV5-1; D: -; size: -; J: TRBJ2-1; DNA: TGCGCCAGCAGCTTGGCCCCGGAGGCCTTCTACAATGAGCAGTTCTTC; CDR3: CASSLAPEAFYNEQFF
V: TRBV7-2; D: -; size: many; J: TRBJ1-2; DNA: TGTGCCAGCAGCTTAACGCTGACAGAGGGGCACTATGGCTACACCTTC; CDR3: CASSLTLTEGHYGYTF
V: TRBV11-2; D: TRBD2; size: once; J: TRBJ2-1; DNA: TGTGCCAGCAGGCCCCCGGGACTAGCTAACAATGAGCAGTTCTTC; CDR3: CASRPPGLANNEQFF
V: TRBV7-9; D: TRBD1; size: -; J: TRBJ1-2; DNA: TGTGCCAGCACCTCGACAGGGGAGTATGGCTACACCTTC; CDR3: CASTSTGEYGYTF
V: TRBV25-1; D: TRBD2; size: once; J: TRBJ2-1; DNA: TGTGCCAGCAGTGCACAATTTACTAGCGGGGGCCCTACGGAGCAGTTCTTC; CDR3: CASSAQFTSGGPTEQFF
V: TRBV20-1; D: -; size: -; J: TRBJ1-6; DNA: TGCAGTGGGGGCGGGGGGACACCCCTCCACTTT; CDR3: CSGGGGTPLHF
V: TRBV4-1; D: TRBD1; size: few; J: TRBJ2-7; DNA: TGCGCCAGCAGCCCTCACAGGGGGTATTACGAGCAGTACTTC; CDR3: CASSPHRGYYEQYF
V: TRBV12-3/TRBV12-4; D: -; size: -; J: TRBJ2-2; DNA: TGTGCCAGCAGACTGTGGCTCGGGGAGCTGTTTTTT; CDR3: CASRLWLGELFF
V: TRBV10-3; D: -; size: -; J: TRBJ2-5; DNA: TGTGCCATCAGTGACGGTAGCGCGCGGTATTTGGAGACCCAGTACTTC; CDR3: CAISDGSARYLETQYF
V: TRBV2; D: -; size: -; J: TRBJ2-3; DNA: TGTGCCAGCAGTCTGATGTCGAGGGGAAGCGCAGATACGCAGTATTTT; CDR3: CASSLMSRGSADTQYF
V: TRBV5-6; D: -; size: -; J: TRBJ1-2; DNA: TGTGCCAGCCCCGAGAACCCGGTACTGATCTCCTATGGCTACACCTTC; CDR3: CASPENPVLISYGYTF
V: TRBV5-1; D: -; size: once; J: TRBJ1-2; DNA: TGCGCCAGCAGCTTGGTCCGGGACGGAAACTATGGCTACACCTTC; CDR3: CASSLVRDGNYGYTF
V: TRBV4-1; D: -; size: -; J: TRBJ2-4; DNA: TGCGCCAGCAGCCAGCAAGCTCGGCCCAAAAACATTCAGTACTTC; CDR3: CASSQQARPKNIQYF
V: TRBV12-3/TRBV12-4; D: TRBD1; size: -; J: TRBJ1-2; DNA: TGTGCCAGCAGTCCACAGGGGTGGTATGGCTACACCTTC; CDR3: CASSPQGWYGYTF
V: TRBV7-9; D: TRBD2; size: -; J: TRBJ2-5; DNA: TGTGCCAGCAGCAGAATGGGGGGGACCCAAGAGACCCAGTACTTC; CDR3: CASSRMGGTQETQYF
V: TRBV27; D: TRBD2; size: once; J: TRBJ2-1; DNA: TGTGCCAGCAGTTTGGTAGCGGGAGCCTCCTACAATGAGCAGTTCTTC; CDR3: CASSLVAGASYNEQFF
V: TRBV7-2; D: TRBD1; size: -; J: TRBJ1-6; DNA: TGTGCCAGCAGCTTAGAGCGGACAGGGTCAAAGTCACCCCTCCACTTT; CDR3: CASSLERTGSKSPLHF
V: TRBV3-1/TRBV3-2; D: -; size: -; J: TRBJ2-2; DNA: TGTGCCAGCAGCCCCCCTGGGTTGCGAAGGAACACCGGGGAGCTGTTTTTT; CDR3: CASSPPGLRRNTGELFF
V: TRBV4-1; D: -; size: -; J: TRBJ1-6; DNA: TGCGCCAGCAGCCAACTGGGTTCACCCCTCCACTTT; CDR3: CASSQLGSPLHF
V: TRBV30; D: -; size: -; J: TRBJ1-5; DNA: TGTGCCTGGAGTGTCCTGAGCAATCAGCCCCAGCATTTT; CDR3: CAWSVLSNQPQHF
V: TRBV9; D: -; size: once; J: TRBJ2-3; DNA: TGTGCCAGCAGCGCGTCGGGACTGCACACAGATACGCAGTATTTT; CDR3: CASSASGLHTDTQYF
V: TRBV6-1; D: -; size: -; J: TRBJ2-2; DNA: TGTGCCAGCAGTGAAGCCGCAGCCGGGGAGCTGTTTTTT; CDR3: CASSEAAAGELFF
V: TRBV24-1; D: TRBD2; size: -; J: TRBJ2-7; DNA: TGTGCCCCCAGTGGGGGAGGGCCGTATGTACCCTACGAGCAGTACTTC; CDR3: CAPSGGGPYVPYEQYF
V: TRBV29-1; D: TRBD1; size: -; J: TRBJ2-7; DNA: TGCAGCGCAGAGGGGGCGGCCTACGAGCAGTACTTC; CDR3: CSAEGAAYEQYF
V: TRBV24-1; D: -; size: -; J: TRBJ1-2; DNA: TGTGCCACCAGTAAAGGGACTAACTATGGCTACACCTTC; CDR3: CATSKGTNYGYTF
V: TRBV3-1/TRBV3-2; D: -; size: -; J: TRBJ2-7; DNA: TGTGCCAGCAGCCCCCCAGGCACCTCCTACGAGCAGTACTTC; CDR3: CASSPPGTSYEQYF
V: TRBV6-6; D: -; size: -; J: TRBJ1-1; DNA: TGTGCCAGCACCCTAGGTGAGGGGCTGAACACTGAAGCTTTCTTT; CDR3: CASTLGEGLNTEAFF
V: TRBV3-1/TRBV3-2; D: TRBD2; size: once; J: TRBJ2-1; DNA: TGTGCCAGCAGCCAAGGACTAGCGGGAAAATCATCCTACAATGAGCAGTTCTTC; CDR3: CASSQGLAGKSSYNEQFF
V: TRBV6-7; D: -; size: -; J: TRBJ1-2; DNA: TGTGCCAGCAGTTTGGGAGGGGGTCAAAACTATGGCTACACCTTC; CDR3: CASSLGGGQNYGYTF
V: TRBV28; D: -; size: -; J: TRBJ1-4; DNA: TGTGCCAGCAGTACCCCAGGGGAGGTTAATGAAAAACTGTTTTTT; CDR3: CASSTPGEVNEKLFF
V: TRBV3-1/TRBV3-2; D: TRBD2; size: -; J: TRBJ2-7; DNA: TGTGCCAGCAGCCCCTTGACTAGCGGTAAGCAGTACTTC; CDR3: CASSPLTSGKQYF
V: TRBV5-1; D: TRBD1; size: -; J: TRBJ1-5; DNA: TGCGCCAGCAGCTTGGAGGTGACAGGGGAGGACAATCAGCCCCAGCATTTT; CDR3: CASSLEVTGEDNQPQHF
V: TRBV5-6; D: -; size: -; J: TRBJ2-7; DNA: TGTGCCAGCAGTGCGGACTTGGGAGTTTTCTACGAGCAGTACTTC; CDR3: CASSADLGVFYEQYF
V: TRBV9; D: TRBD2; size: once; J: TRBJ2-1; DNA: TGTGCCAGCAGCGTACTGCGGCGGGAGGCCTACAATGAGCAGTTCTTC; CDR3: CASSVLRREAYNEQFF
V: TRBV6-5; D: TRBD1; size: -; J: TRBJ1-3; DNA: TGTGCCAGCGCAACCAGGGACAGGGGGGACACCATATATTTT; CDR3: CASATRDRGDTIYF
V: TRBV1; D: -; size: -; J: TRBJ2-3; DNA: TGCACCAGCAGCCAGGCTCCGGGACTAGCGGGAGTAGCAGATACGCAGTATTTT; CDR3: CTSSQAPGLAGVADTQYF
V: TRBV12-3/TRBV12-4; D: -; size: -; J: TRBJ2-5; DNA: TGTGCCAGCACCGAGGGGCTATCTGCGACCCAGTACTTC; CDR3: CASTEGLSATQYF
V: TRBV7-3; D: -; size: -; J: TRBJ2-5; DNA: TGTGCCAGCAGCGCCGGGGGCTCGACTGGGACCCAGTACTTC; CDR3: CASSAGGSTGTQYF
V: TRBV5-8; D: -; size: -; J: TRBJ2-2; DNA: TGTGCCCTATCCAGGGGCATGAACACCGGGGAGCTGTTTTTT; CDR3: CALSRGMNTGELFF
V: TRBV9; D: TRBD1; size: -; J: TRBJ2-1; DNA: TGTGCCAGCGGGAGACAGGGGGCGCGGAGTAGTGAGCAGTTCTTC; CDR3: CASGRQGARSSEQFF
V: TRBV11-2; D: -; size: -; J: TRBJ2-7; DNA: TGTGCCAGCAGCTTCCAGCGGGTTCCAGAGCAGTACTTC; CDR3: CASSFQRVPEQYF
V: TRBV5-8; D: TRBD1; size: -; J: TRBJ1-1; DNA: TGTGCCAGCAGCCCGACAGGGGGTCGCCCTGAAGCTTTCTTT; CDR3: CASSPTGGRPEAFF
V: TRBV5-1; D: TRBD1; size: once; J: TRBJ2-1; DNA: TGCGCCAGCAGCTGGGACAGGGACAATGAGCAGTTCTTC; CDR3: CASSWDRDNEQFF
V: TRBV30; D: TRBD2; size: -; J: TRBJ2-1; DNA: TGTGCCTGGAGTGTACTCGCTAGCGGGGCATACAATGAGCAGTTCTTC; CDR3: CAWSVLASGAYNEQFF
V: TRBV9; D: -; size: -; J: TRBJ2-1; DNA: TGTGCCAGCAGCGTACAGGACAATGAGCAGTTCTTC; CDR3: CASSVQDNEQFF
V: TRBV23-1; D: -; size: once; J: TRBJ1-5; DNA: TGCGCCAGCATGGATGGACACAACAATCAGCCCCAGCATTTT; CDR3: CASMDGHNNQPQHF
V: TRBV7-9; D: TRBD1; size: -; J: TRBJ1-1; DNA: TGTGCCAGCAGCCAGGACAGGAACCCAGCTTTCTTT; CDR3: CASSQDRNPAFF